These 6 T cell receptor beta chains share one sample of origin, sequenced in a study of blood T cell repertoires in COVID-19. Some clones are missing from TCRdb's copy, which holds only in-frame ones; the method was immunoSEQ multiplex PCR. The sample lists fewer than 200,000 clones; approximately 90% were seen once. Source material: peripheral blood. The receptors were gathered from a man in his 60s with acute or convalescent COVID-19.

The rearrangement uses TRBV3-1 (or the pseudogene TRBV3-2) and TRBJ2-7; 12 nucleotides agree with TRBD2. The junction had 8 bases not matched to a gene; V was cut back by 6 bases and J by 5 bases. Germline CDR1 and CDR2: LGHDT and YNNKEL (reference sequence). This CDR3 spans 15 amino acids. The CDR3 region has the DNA TGTGCCAGCAGTCGACTAGCGGGAGAACTAAACGAGCAGTACTTC. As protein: CASSRLAGELNEQYF.

CDR3 sequence (DNA): TGTGCCAGCAGCTTCCGGACAGGGACAACTAATGAAAAACTGTTTTTT. Its protein is CASSFRTGTTNEKLFF. The chain carries TRBV13 and TRBJ1-4; TRBD1 agrees at 8 bases. Germline CDR1 PRHDT, CDR2 FYEKMQ (reference sequence). J gave up 0 bases and V 3 bases, and 3 bases lay outside the gene matches. This CDR3 is built from 16 residues.

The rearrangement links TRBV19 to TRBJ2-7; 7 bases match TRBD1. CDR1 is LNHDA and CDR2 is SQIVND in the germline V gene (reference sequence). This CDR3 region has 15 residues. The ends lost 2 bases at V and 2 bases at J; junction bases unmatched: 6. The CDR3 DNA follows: TGTGCCAGTAGTATAACACAGGGGCGAACCTACGAGCAGTACTTC. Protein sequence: CASSITQGRTYEQYF.

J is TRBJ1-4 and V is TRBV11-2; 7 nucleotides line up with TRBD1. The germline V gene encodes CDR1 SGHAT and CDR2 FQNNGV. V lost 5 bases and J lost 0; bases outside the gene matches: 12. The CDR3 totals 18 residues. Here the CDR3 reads CASSGVTGFYATNEKLFF. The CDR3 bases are TGTGCCAGCAGCGGGGTGACAGGGTTTTATGCAACTAATGAAAAACTGTTTTTT.

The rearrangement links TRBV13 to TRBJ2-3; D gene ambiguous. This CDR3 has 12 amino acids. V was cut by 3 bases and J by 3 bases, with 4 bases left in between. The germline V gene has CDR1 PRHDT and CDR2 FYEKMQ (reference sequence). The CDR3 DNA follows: TGTGCCAGCAGCTTCGAGACAGATACGCAGTATTTT. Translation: CASSFETDTQYF. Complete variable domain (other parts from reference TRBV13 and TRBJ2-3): AAGVIQSPRHLIKEKRETATLKCYPIPRHDTVYWYQQGPGQDPQFLISFYEKMQSDKGSIPDRFSAQQFSDYHSELNMSSLELGDSALYFCASSFETDTQYFGPGTRLTVL.

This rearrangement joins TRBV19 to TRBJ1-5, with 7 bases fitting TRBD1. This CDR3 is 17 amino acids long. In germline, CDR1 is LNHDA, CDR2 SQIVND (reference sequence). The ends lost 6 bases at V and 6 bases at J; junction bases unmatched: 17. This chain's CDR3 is CASRPEGSRKGAQPQHF. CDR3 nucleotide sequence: TGTGCCAGTAGACCAGAGGGATCCCGAAAGGGGGCTCAGCCCCAGCATTTT.